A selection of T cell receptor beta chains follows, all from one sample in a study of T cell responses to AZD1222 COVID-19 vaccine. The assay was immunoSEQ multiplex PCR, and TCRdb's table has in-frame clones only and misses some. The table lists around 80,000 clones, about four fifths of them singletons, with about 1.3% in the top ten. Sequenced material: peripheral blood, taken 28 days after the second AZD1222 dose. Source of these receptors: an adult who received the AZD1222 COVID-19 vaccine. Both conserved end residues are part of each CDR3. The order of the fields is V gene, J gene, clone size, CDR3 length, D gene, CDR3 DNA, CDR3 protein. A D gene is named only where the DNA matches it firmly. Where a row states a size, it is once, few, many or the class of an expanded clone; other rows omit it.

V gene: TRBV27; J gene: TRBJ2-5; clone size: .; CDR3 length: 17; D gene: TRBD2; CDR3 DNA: TGTGCCAGCAGTCCCGGACTAGCGGGAGTATCGTACGAGACCCAGTACTTC; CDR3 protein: CASSPGLAGVSYETQYF
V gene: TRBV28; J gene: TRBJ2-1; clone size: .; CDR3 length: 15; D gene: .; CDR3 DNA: TGTGCCAGGTTCTCCGGGACTCCCAGGATTGATGAGCAGTTCTTC; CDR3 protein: CARFSGTPRIDEQFF
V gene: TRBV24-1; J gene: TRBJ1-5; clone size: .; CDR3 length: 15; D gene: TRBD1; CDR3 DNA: TGTGCCACCAGTCGGACAGGTGGAGGCAATCAGCCCCAGCATTTT; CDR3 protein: CATSRTGGGNQPQHF
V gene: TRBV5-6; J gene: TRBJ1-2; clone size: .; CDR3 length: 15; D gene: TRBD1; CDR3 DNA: TGTGCCAGCAGCCCCCCCGGGACAGCTTTCTATGGCTACACCTTC; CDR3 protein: CASSPPGTAFYGYTF
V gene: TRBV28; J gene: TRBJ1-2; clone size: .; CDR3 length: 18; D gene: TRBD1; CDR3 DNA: TGTGCCAGCAGTTTTTATCGGACAGGGGTAGGGGATTCCTATGGCTACACCTTC; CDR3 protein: CASSFYRTGVGDSYGYTF
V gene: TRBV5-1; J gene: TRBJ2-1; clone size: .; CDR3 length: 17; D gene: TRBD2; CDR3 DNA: TGCGCCAGCTTCCGGGGACTAGCGGGAGGTCTCCACAATGAGCAGTTCTTC; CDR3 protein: CASFRGLAGGLHNEQFF
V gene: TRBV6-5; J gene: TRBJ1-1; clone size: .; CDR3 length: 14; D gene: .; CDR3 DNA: TGTGCCATCAAGGACAGAAGGGAGAACACTGAAGCTTTCTTT; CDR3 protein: CAIKDRRENTEAFF
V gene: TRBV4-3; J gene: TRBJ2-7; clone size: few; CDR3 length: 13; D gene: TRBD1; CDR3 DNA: TGCGCCAGCAGCGGATCAGGGGGCTACGAGCAGTACTTC; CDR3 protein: CASSGSGGYEQYF
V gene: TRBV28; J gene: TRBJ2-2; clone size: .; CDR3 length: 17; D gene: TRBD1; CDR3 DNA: TGTGCCAGCATCCAAGGCCTCCGGACAGGGAACACCGGGGAGCTGTTTTTT; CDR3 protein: CASIQGLRTGNTGELFF
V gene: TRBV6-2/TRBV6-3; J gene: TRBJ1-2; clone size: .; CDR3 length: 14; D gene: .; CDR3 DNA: TGTGCCAGCAGTTACCTTTTCGGGGCGGATGGCTACACCTTC; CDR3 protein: CASSYLFGADGYTF
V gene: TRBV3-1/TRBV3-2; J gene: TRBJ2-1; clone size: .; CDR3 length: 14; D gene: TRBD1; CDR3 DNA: TGTGCCAGCAGCCGGGGGACAGCCCGCAATGAGCAGTTCTTC; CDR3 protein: CASSRGTARNEQFF
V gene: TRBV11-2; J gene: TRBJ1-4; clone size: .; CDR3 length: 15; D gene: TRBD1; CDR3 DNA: TGTGCCAGCAGCCAAAGAGGGACAGTTAATGAAAAACTGTTTTTT; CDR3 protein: CASSQRGTVNEKLFF
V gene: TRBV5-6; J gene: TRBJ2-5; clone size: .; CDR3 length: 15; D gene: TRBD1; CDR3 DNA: TGTGCCAGCAGCCCGCCGGGACAGATCCAAGAGACCCAGTACTTC; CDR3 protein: CASSPPGQIQETQYF
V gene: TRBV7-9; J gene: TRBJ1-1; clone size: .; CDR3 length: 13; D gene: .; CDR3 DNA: TGTGCCAGCAGCTTGGGGAAGAACACTGAAGCTTTCTTT; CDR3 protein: CASSLGKNTEAFF
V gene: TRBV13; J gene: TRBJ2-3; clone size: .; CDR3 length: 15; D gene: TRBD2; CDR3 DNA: TGTGCCAGCAGTATAGCGGGAGGCCTCACAGATACGCAGTATTTT; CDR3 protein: CASSIAGGLTDTQYF